This T cell receptor (beta chain) was sequenced during a study of shared clonotypes between healthy human individuals. The CDR3 is 16 residues long. Trimming at V came to 0 bases and at J to 3 bases, leaving 4 bases not matched to a gene. Germline-derived CDR1 and CDR2 are LGHNA and YNFKEQ. On this clone itself: With a much larger clone just one base away, this may be a read error. The same CDR3 can be traced to other DNA sequences in this sample.

Replicate PCRs run on sorted subsets employed 200 ng DNA, around 27,000 T cell genomes. Sequencing used immunoSEQ multiplex PCR; TCRdb keeps in-frame clones, though not all of them. The sample lists about 680,000 clones, 74% seen once, with approximately 1.6% in the top ten. Caucasian adults living in Nashville, Tennessee, provided all samples. Sequencing was carried out using memory CD4+ T cells sorted from blood. Subset denoted: CD45RA-negative fraction. The chain combines TRBV4-2 with TRBJ2-3; 9 bases agree with TRBD2. The source of this sequence is a woman in her 30s in good health. The CDR3: CASSQDLAGGTDTQYF. In DNA, the CDR3 is TGTGCCAGCAGCCAAGATCTGGCGGGAGGGACAGATACGCAGTATTTT.